Detailed here is one T cell receptor beta chain. Its cognate antigen is unknown. Sequencing targeted expressed TCRB transcripts, as all isolated RNA had been reverse transcribed. The protocol was immunoSEQ multiplex PCR, while the TCRdb copy is restricted to in-frame clones and leaves out a portion. The table records a few hundred thousand clones, 10% to 15% of them present only once. This CDR3 has 12 amino acids. Germline CDR1 and CDR2: MNHEY and SVGAGI. Losses at the gene ends were 10 bases for V and 6 bases for J; bases not matched to a gene: 3. It was via CD45RO/CCR7/CD25/CD127/CD95/CD27 that CD4+ naive, central memory, regulatory and stem cell-like memory cells were sorted. The data stem from a study of beta chain features in type 1 diabetes. On the study more broadly: Similarity in age, gender and cell yields was seen between patients and healthy donors.

Broader study findings: For Type 1 diabetes patients, all four CD4+ subsets carried TCRB CDR3s that were moderately but significantly shorter. Comparison showed that naive, central memory and Treg TCRB repertoires appeared more similar among patients than among healthy donors.

V and J are TRBV6-5 and TRBJ2-1; 10 bases are shared with TRBD1. Material for sequencing was naive CD4+ T cells from blood. The clonotype comes from a woman between 18 and 30 years old with type 1 diabetes. Here the CDR3 reads CATGQGGNEQFF. The CDR3 nucleotides read TGTGCCACCGGACAGGGGGGCAATGAGCAGTTCTTC.